The T cell receptor (beta chain) under discussion was sequenced for a study of beta chain features in type 1 diabetes. Since all of the isolated RNA was reverse transcribed, expressed TCRB transcripts were what got sequenced. Naive, central memory and regulatory T cell samples produced a mean of approximately 3.9 million reads. Clones were read by immunoSEQ multiplex PCR, and TCRdb kept only the in-frame ones, dropping some. In the table there are some 700,000 clones, 13% of which are singletons. The CDR3 spans 14 residues. The V gene's germline CDR1 is GTSNPN and CDR2 SVGIG (reference sequence). The V end was cut by 6 bases, the J end by 3 bases, with 18 bases between. Study-level results: All four CD4+ subsets from Type 1 diabetes patients carried moderately but significantly shorter TCRB CDR3s.

Points on this clone: Its cognate antigen is unknown.

The specimen sequenced was naive CD4+ T cells from blood. The chain has TRBV30 and TRBJ2-7; the D gene is possibly TRBD1 (6 bases). The clonotype originates from a man aged 18 to 35 with type 1 diabetes. The CDR3: CACRQDGSNYEQYF. The CDR3 nucleotides are TGTGCCTGCCGACAGGACGGCTCCAACTACGAGCAGTACTTC. The whole variable domain, filled in from reference TRBV30 and TRBJ2-7, reads SQTIHQWPATLVQPVGSPLSLECTVEGTSNPNLYWYRQAAGRGLQLLFYSVGIGQISSEVPQNLSASRPQDRQFILSSKKLLLSDSGFYLCACRQDGSNYEQYFGPGTRLTVT.